This T cell receptor (beta chain) was recorded in a study of T cell repertoires in cytomegalovirus infection. In the study overall: The study used recently identified HLA-C-restricted and well-studied HLA-B-restricted CMV epitopes. Indications of both CMV infection and matching HLA type were provided by public TCR beta signatures. Study observations and caveats: Pooled public TCR beta family frequency picked out CMV carriers with the relevant HLA. In two of eight donors, the top clonotype was HLA-C-restricted CMV-specific.

TCRdb recomputed calls from the reads with MiXCR, one row per CDR3 protein. The top ten clones hold 15% to 20% of a sample with about 740,000 distinct CDR3 sequences, about 30% of them seen once. This clonotype was seen repeatedly, ten times or more. Antigen specificity is unknown. The length of the CDR3 is 14 residues. The germline V gene has CDR1 SGHTA and CDR2 FQGNSA. J was trimmed by 4 bases and V by 4 bases; bases with no gene match: 4. The material was cultured PBMCs, obtained from culture after CMV antigen stimulation. The chain joins TRBV7-2 to TRBJ2-1; 7 bases map to TRBD2. The clonotype was recovered from a human donor in good health (CMV status not recorded). Some clones in this sample may be carry-over from other donors' samples. CDR3 sequence: CASSSASGYNEQFF. The DNA for the CDR3 is TGTGCCAGCAGCTCGGCTAGCGGATACAATGAGCAGTTCTTC. Supplemented by reference TRBV7-2 and TRBJ2-1, the full variable domain reads GAGVSQSPSNKVTEKGKDVELRCDPISGHTALYWYRQSLGQGLEFLIYFQGNSAPDKSGLPSDRFSAERTGGSVSTLTIQRTQQEDSAVYLCASSSASGYNEQFFGPGTRLTVL.